This T cell receptor beta chain derives from a study of T cell repertoires in cytomegalovirus infection. Across the whole study: Used in the study were CMV epitopes, some recently identified and HLA-C-restricted, others well-studied and HLA-B-restricted. Public TCR beta signatures were indicative of both CMV infection and a matching HLA type.

This clonotype was observed a few times. Antigen unknown. At one of its ends the junction is not consistent with the germline gene, which may arise from a read error. TCRdb re-analysed the reads in MiXCR, keeping a single row per CDR3 protein. The table records roughly 920,000 distinct CDR3 sequences, 30% to 40% of them present only once. Whole-study results and caveats: Dominant in the ex vivo response were TCR beta clonotypes restricted by HLA-C and specific for CMV.

Germline V gene data show CDR1 as SEHNR and CDR2 as FQNEAQ (reference sequence). The CDR3 covers 12 residues. This TCR was sampled from a human donor in good health (CMV status not recorded). Some clones in this sample may be carry-over from other donors' samples. The sequencing used cultured CD8+ T cells from PBMCs, collected from culture after CMV antigen stimulation. V gene TRBV7-9 combines with J gene TRBJ2-1, with D unresolved. CDR3 in DNA: TGTGCCAGCAGCTTAAAACCCAATCCCGAAATCTTC. Translation: CASSLKPNPEIF.